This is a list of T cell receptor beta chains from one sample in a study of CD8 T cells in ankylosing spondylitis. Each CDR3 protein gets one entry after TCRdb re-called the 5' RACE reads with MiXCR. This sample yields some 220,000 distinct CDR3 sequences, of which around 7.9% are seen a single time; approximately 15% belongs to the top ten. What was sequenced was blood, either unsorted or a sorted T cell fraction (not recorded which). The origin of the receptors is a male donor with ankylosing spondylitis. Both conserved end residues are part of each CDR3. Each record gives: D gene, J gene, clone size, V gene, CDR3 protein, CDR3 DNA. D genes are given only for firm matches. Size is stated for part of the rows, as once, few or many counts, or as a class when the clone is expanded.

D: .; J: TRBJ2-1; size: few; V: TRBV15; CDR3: CATKAGTYNEQFF; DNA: TGTGCCACCAAAGCGGGCACGTACAATGAGCAGTTCTTC
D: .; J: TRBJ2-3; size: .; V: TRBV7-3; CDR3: CASSLNPGPQYF; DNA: TGTGCCAGCAGCTTAAATCCGGGTCCGCAGTATTTT
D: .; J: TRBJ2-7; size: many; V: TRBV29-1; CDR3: CSVGPGTYEQYF; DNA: TGCAGCGTTGGTCCTGGGACCTACGAGCAGTACTTC
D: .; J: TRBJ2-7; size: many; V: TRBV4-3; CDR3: CASSPFHEGDSSYEQYF; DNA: TGCGCCAGCAGCCCCTTTCACGAAGGCGATAGCTCCTACGAGCAGTACTTC
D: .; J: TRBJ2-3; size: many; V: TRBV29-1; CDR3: CSGRGTDTQYF; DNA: TGCAGCGGAAGGGGAACAGATACGCAGTATTTT
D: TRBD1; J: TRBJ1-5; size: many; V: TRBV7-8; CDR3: CASRKERDRGLSNQPQHF; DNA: TGTGCCAGCAGGAAGGAGAGGGACAGGGGGCTTAGCAATCAGCCCCAGCATTTT
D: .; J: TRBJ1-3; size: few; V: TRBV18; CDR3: CASSPNLDGSSGNTIYF; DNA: TGTGCCAGCTCACCCAATCTGGACGGAAGCTCTGGAAACACCATATATTTT
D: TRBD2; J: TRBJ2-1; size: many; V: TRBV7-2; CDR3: CASSLVAGGANEQFF; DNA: TGTGCCAGCAGCTTAGTGGCCGGGGGGGCCAATGAGCAGTTCTTC
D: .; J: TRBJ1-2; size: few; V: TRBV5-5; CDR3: CASSARPRGGYTF; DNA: TGTGCCAGCAGCGCCCGCCCCAGGGGTGGCTACACCTTC
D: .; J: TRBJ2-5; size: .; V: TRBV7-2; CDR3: CASRPAPRDWRGETQYF; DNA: TGTGCCAGCAGACCCGCGCCCCGGGACTGGAGAGGAGAGACCCAGTACTTC
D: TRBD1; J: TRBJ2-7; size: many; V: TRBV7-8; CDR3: CASSLEYGTVSYEQYF; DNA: TGTGCCAGCAGCTTAGAATATGGGACAGTCTCCTACGAGCAGTACTTC
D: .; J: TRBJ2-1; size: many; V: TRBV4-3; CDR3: CASSQLRWGYEQFF; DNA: TGCGCCAGCAGCCAACTAAGGTGGGGGTATGAGCAGTTCTTC
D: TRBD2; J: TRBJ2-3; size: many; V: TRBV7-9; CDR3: CASSKPGGSADTQYF; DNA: TGTGCCAGCAGCAAACCCGGGGGGAGCGCAGATACGCAGTATTTT
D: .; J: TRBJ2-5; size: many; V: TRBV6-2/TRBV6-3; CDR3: CASSYVGTEETQYF; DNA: TGTGCCAGCAGTTACGTCGGGACGGAAGAGACCCAGTACTTC
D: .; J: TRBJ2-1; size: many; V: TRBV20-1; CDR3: CSAGTSEQFF; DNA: TGCAGTGCCGGGACCTCTGAGCAGTTCTTC
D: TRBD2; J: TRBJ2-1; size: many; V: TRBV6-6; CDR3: CAVEGGPSWFF; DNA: TGTGCCGTAGAGGGAGGGCCCTCCTGGTTCTTC
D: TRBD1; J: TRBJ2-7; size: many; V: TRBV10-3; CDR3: CAITGDRGHEQYF; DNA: TGTGCCATCACCGGGGACAGGGGTCACGAGCAGTACTTC
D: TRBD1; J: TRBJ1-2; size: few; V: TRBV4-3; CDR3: CASRKRLGQPNYGYTF; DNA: TGCGCCAGCAGAAAGAGGCTGGGACAGCCTAACTATGGCTACACCTTC
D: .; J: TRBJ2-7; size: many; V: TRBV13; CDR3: CASSSTGYEQYF; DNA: TGTGCCAGCAGCTCCACCGGTTACGAGCAGTACTTC
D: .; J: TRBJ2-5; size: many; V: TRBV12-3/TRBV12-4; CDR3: CASSLGGQGLQETQYF; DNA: TGTGCCAGCAGTTTAGGGGGGCAGGGGCTTCAAGAGACCCAGTACTTC
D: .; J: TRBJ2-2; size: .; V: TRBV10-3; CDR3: CAISESRAGSTGELFF; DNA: TGTGCCATCAGTGAGTCGAGGGCGGGAAGCACCGGGGAGCTGTTTTTT
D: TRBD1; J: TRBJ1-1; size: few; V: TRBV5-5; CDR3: CASSSGTASTEAFF; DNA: TGTGCCAGCAGTAGCGGGACAGCGAGCACTGAAGCTTTCTTT
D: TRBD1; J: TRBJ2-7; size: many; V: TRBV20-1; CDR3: CSARGPGTGGWEQYF; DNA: TGCAGTGCTAGGGGGCCCGGAACAGGGGGCTGGGAGCAGTACTTC
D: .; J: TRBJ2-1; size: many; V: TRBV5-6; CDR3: CASSLTGNEQFF; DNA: TGTGCCAGCAGCTTGACCGGGAATGAGCAGTTCTTC
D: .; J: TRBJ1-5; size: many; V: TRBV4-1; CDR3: CASSQDSMADNQPQHF; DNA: TGCGCCAGCAGCCAAGATTCTATGGCAGATAATCAGCCCCAGCATTTT
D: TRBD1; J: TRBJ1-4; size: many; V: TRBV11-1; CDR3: CASSSLTGDKTESEKLFF; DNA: TGTGCCAGCAGCTCCCTGACAGGGGATAAGACGGAATCGGAAAAACTGTTTTTT
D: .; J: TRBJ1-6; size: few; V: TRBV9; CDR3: CASSTQGTNSPLHF; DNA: TGTGCCAGCAGCACGCAGGGAACCAATTCACCCCTCCACTTT
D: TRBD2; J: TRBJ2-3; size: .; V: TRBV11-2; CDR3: CASSLSPTSGRASDTQYF; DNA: TGTGCCAGCAGCTTAAGCCCGACTAGCGGGAGGGCCTCAGATACGCAGTATTTT
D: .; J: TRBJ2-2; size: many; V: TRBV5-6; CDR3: CASSLIPQGGHGELFF; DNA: TGTGCCAGCAGCTTGATCCCCCAGGGGGGCCACGGGGAGCTGTTTTTT
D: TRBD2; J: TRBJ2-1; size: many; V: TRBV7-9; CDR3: CASSAGGISYNEQFF; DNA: TGTGCCAGCAGCGCGGGGGGGATCTCCTACAATGAGCAGTTCTTC
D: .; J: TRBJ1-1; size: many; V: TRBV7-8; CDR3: CASSLGRGGGTNTEAFF; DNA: TGTGCCAGCAGCTTAGGCCGGGGGGGAGGGACGAACACTGAAGCTTTCTTT
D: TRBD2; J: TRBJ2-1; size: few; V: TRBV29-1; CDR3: CSACKGLAGGLSSYNEQFF; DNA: TGCAGCGCCTGTAAAGGCCTAGCGGGAGGTTTAAGCTCCTACAATGAGCAGTTCTTC
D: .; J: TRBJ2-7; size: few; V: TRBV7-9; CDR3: CASSPPGEGPGEQYF; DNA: TGTGCCAGCAGCCCACCTGGAGAAGGGCCGGGGGAGCAGTACTTC
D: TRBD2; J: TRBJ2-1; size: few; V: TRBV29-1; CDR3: CSVDWERGFF; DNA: TGCAGCGTTGATTGGGAGCGGGGGTTCTTC
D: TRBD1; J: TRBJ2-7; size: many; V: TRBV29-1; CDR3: CSVSGGEGYEQYF; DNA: TGCAGCGTCTCAGGGGGCGAGGGTTACGAGCAGTACTTC
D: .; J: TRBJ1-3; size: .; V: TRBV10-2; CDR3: CASGSRGNTIYF; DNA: TGCGCCAGCGGGTCCAGGGGAAACACCATATATTTT
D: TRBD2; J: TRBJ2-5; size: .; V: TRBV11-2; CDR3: CASSFERGGRETQYF; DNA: TGTGCCAGCAGCTTCGAGCGGGGGGGCCGGGAGACCCAGTACTTC
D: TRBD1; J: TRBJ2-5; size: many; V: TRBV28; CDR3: CASKVTGGPETQYF; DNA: TGTGCCAGCAAAGTCACAGGGGGGCCCGAGACCCAGTACTTC
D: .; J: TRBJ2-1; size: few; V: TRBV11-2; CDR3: CASSPSGPLNAVPYNEQFF; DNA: TGTGCCAGCAGCCCCAGCGGGCCTCTAAATGCCGTCCCCTACAATGAGCAGTTCTTC
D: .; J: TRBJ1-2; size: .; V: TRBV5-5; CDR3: CASSLALVDNYGYTF; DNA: TGTGCCAGCAGCTTGGCATTGGTAGATAACTATGGCTACACCTTC
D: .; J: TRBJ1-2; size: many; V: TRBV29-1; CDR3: CSVEEKGYGYTF; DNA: TGCAGCGTTGAAGAGAAGGGCTATGGCTACACCTTC
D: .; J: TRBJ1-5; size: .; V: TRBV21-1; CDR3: CASSKTPFGQPWGNQPQHF; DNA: TGTGCCAGCAGCAAAACTCCCTTTGGACAACCTTGGGGCAATCAGCCCCAGCATTTT